The next 19 T cell receptor beta chains were all read from a single sample in a study of cytomegalovirus exposure and HLA in healthy donors. The PCR employed 60 Vbeta primers together with 13 Jbeta primers. Measured with immunoSEQ multiplex PCR; TCRdb has only the in-frame clones, and not every one. The table records approximately 120,000 clones, over 75% of them present only once. Sequencing was done on a sample of PBMCs. The receptor set was obtained from a woman aged 40 to 50 in good health and CMV-seropositive.

The chain employs TRBV5-1 and TRBJ1-4; 8 bases agree with TRBD1. Germline CDR1 SGHRS, CDR2 YFSETQ. CDR3 length equals 14 residues. With 4 bases clipped from V and 3 bases from J, the junction kept 2 bases outside the gene matches. The CDR3 loop reads CASSRQGSNEKLFF. The CDR3 nucleotides read TGCGCCAGCAGCCGACAGGGGTCTAATGAAAAACTGTTTTTT.

J is TRBJ1-5 and V is TRBV18; no clear D. The CDR3 is 15 residues long. Germline V lookup: CDR1 KGHSH, CDR2 LQKENI. V was trimmed by 1 base and J by 5 bases, leaving 12 bases between them. CDR3: CASSPQRDGDQPQHF. CDR3 sequence (DNA): TGTGCCAGCTCACCACAGCGGGATGGCGATCAGCCCCAGCATTTT.

The chain uses TRBV28 and TRBJ2-7, with TRBD2 identical over 12 bases. This CDR3 comprises 15 residues. V gave up 7 bases and J gave up 5 bases; unmatched junction bases: 9. Looked up from germline, CDR1 is MDHEN and CDR2 is SYDVKM. CDR3 coding DNA: TGTGCCAGCAAAACTAGCGGGAGGAGGGGCCACGAGCAGTACTTC. Translating it yields CASKTSGRRGHEQYF.

This clone appeared once. J is TRBJ2-1 and V is TRBV21-1; the D segment call TRBD2 is taken from the table without a DNA check. TRBV21-1 is a recognized pseudogene. CDR3 length: 15 residues. The CDR3 DNA reads as TGTGCCAGCGTCCTCCTAGCGGGAGGGCCCAATGAGCAGTTCTTC. This encodes CASVLLAGGPNEQFF.

This clone appeared once. This chain connects TRBV2 to TRBJ2-5; 11 nucleotides agree with TRBD2. The better agreement between TRBJ2-7 and the DNA end casts doubt on the J call. Germline loops: CDR1 SNHLY, CDR2 FYNNEI. This CDR3 contains 15 residues. In nucleotides, the CDR3 is TGTGCCAGCAGTGCGGGACTAGCGGACTCCTACGAGCAGTACTTC. Its protein product is CASSAGLADSYEQYF.

V gene TRBV10-3 combines with J gene TRBJ2-3; 9 bases align to TRBD2. Germline CDR1 reads ENHRY; CDR2 reads SYGVKD. This CDR3 is 15 amino acids long. V was clipped by 5 bases and J by 4 bases; unmatched bases: 7. This chain's CDR3 is CAISFASGIPDTQYF. DNA of the CDR3: TGTGCCATCAGTTTCGCTAGCGGGATACCAGATACGCAGTATTTT.

The chain links TRBV18 to TRBJ2-1; 9 bases line up with TRBD1. Germline V lookup: CDR1 KGHSH, CDR2 LQKENI. The CDR3 is 17 residues long. J was trimmed by 9 bases and V by 0 bases; bases with no gene match: 12. The CDR3 loop reads CASSPPGVGTGLSEQFF. CDR3 DNA sequence: TGTGCCAGCTCACCACCGGGTGTTGGGACAGGGTTAAGTGAGCAGTTCTTC.

The rearrangement joins TRBV13 to TRBJ2-1; a possible D gene is TRBD2 (5 bases). The V gene lost 4 bases and the J gene lost 7 bases, with 23 bases spanning the gap. The germline V gene encodes CDR1 PRHDT and CDR2 FYEKMQ (reference sequence). This CDR3 region has 17 residues. The CDR3 bases are TGTGCCAGCAGCTCTATTTTATCTAGCAGGAGATATAATGAGCAGTTCTTC. It yields the protein CASSSILSSRRYNEQFF.

The V and J genes are TRBV7-9 and TRBJ2-5; D is perhaps TRBD2 (7 bases). CDR3 size: 16 residues. V was pared by 2 bases and J by 6 bases, with 19 bases between. Germline values: CDR1 SEHNR, CDR2 FQNEAQ (reference sequence). The CDR3 nucleotides are TGTGCCAGCAGCTTAAGAGGCGGGGGCCTTTGGAAGACCCAGTACTTC. Translated: CASSLRGGGLWKTQYF. Full variable domain (remainder filled in from reference TRBV7-9 and TRBJ2-5): DTGVSQNPRHKITKRGQNVTFRCDPISEHNRLYWYRQTLGQGPEFLTYFQNEAQLEKSRLLSDRFSAERPKGSFSTLEIQRTEQGDSAMYLCASSLRGGGLWKTQYFGPGTRLLVL.

This clone showed up just a few times. This chain joins TRBV6-5 and TRBJ1-1; 7 nucleotides match TRBD1. The CDR3 spans 13 residues. The J segment lost 10 bases and the V segment lost 5 bases, leaving 10 bases of the junction unmatched. Germline V gene sequence: CDR1 MNHEY, CDR2 SVGAGI. CDR3 in amino acids: CASSDRNQGVAFF. The DNA of the CDR3 is TGTGCCAGCAGTGATCGTAACCAGGGGGTAGCTTTCTTT.

CDR3 sequence reads: CASSRSGTVNSPLHF. For the CDR3, the DNA is TGTGCCAGCAGCCGATCTGGGACAGTTAATTCACCCCTCCACTTT. The chain has TRBV7-9 and TRBJ1-6; 7 bases map to TRBD1. Looked up from germline, CDR1 is SEHNR and CDR2 is FQNEAQ (reference sequence). Unmatched junction bases numbered 7, after V lost 5 bases and J lost 6 bases. The CDR3 has 15 amino acids.

Only a few counts were recorded for this clone. The gene calls are TRBV11-3 and TRBJ2-7; 8 bases are shared with TRBD2. The CDR3 is made up of 14 amino acids. CDR1 and CDR2 (germline): SGHNT, YENEEA. The V segment lost 3 bases and the J segment 0 bases; nucleotides outside the gene matches: 1. CDR3 protein: CASSFREGSYEQYF. CDR3 in DNA: TGTGCCAGCAGCTTTCGGGAGGGCTCCTACGAGCAGTACTTC.

The chain recombines TRBV14 with TRBJ1-1; 10 nucleotides line up with TRBD1. V was clipped by 4 bases and J by 4 bases; unmatched bases: 3. The CDR3 is 14 residues long. The germline gives CDR1 SGHDN, CDR2 FVKESK. CDR3 nucleotide sequence: TGTGCCAGCAGCCCGGGACAGGGGCTCACTGAAGCTTTCTTT. It encodes CASSPGQGLTEAFF.

This clone came up once. V and J are TRBV5-1 and TRBJ2-2; 8 nucleotides match TRBD2. The CDR3 is made up of 15 amino acids. CDR1 and CDR2 (germline): SGHRS, YFSETQ. V trimming: 4 bases; J trimming: 4 bases; junction bases outside the gene matches: 6. CDR3 loop: CASSPSGSPTGELFF. The CDR3 bases are TGCGCCAGCAGCCCAAGCGGGAGTCCCACCGGGGAGCTGTTTTTT.

The gene calls are TRBV14 and TRBJ2-3; 10 bases are shared with TRBD2. Germline-derived CDR1 and CDR2 are SGHDN and FVKESK. The CDR3 is 12 amino acids. The junction had 5 bases not matched to a gene; V was cut back by 7 bases and J by 10 bases. The CDR3 is CASKASGSAQYF. As DNA, the CDR3 is TGTGCCAGCAAGGCTAGCGGGAGTGCGCAGTATTTT. Based on the CDR3 plus reference TRBV14 and TRBJ2-3, the full variable domain is EAGVTQFPSHSVIEKGQTVTLRCDPISGHDNLYWYRRVMGKEIKFLLHFVKESKQDESGMPNNRFLAERTGGTYSTLKVQPAELEDSGVYFCASKASGSAQYFGPGTRLTVL.

The chain uses TRBV6-1 and TRBJ2-7; 13 bases are shared with TRBD2. The CDR3 spans 15 residues. Germline V lookup: CDR1 MNHNS, CDR2 SASEGT. The trim removed 6 bases at V and 6 bases at J, leaving 8 bases unmatched. CDR3 sequence: CASRTSGRVGGEQYF. In DNA, the CDR3 is TGTGCCAGCAGAACTAGCGGGAGGGTCGGGGGCGAGCAGTACTTC.

The chain combines TRBV11-2 with TRBJ2-1, with 7 bases identical to TRBD1. The V gene's germline CDR1 is SGHAT and CDR2 FQNNGV. V lost 5 bases to trimming and J lost 0 bases; unmatched junction nucleotides: 13. CDR3 length equals 18 residues. The CDR3 region has the DNA TGTGCCAGCAGCCGATTCTCTAGAGGGGGCTCCTCCTACAATGAGCAGTTCTTC. This translates into CASSRFSRGGSSYNEQFF.

The rearrangement joins TRBV2 to TRBJ2-7; 7 bases align to TRBD2. Germline CDR1 and CDR2: SNHLY and FYNNEI. V trimming: 1 base; J trimming: 4 bases; junction bases outside the gene matches: 7. CDR3 size: 15 residues. The CDR3 loop reads CASSEGTRGRYEQYF. The DNA of the CDR3 is TGTGCCAGCAGTGAAGGGACTAGAGGTCGATACGAGCAGTACTTC.

The V and J genes are TRBV6-5 and TRBJ2-7; 8 bases are a match to TRBD2. CDR3 length equals 14 residues. Trimming at V came to 1 base and at J to 4 bases, leaving 3 bases not matched to a gene. CDR1 is MNHEY and CDR2 is SVGAGI in the germline V gene. The CDR3 loop is CASSYLGLGYEQYF. DNA for the CDR3: TGTGCCAGCAGTTACTTGGGACTAGGGTACGAGCAGTACTTC.